Below are 19 T cell receptor beta chains sequenced from a single sample in a study of vaccination and CD4 T cells after COVID-19. Antigen specificity for these receptors is unknown. Cultured CD4+ T-cell DNA underwent Oncomine TCR Beta short-read sequencing. Using its own MiXCR run on the PCR reads, TCRdb lists one record per CDR3 protein. This table holds 9,000 to 13,000 distinct CDR3 sequences, roughly 73% found once. Treatment noted: roughly ten-day PBMC culture with coronavirus spike peptide pools or control peptides (ViraFEST assay). The sequenced material came from CD4+ T cells from blood, cultured in vitro. These TCRs come from a human donor who had recovered from COVID-19.

J is TRBJ2-5 and V is TRBV6-5; unclear D gene. The CDR3 totals 12 residues. The V end lost 2 bases, the J end lost 4 bases, and 5 bases lay between the germline ends. Germline CDR1 MNHEY, CDR2 SVGAGI. The CDR3 is CASSYTGETQYF. The CDR3 DNA reads TGTGCCAGCAGTTACACCGGAGAGACCCAGTACTTC.

The chain combines TRBV5-4 with TRBJ1-6, with 9 bases aligning to TRBD1. The CDR3 length is 14 residues. The J segment lost 11 bases and the V segment lost 3 bases, leaving 6 bases of the junction unmatched. Per germline, CDR1 SGHNT and CDR2 YYREEE (reference sequence). The CDR3 spells CASSWGDRVTPLHF. The CDR3 bases are TGTGCCAGCAGCTGGGGGGACAGGGTGACACCCCTCCACTTT.

The chain uses TRBV2 and TRBJ2-5; the D gene is possibly TRBD2 (6 bases). V gave up 6 bases and J gave up 0 bases, with 8 bases separating them. Per the germline V gene, CDR1 is SNHLY and CDR2 is FYNNEI. The CDR3 covers 13 residues. The CDR3 loop is CASSRENQETQYF. Written as DNA, the CDR3 is TGTGCCAGCAGCCGGGAGAACCAAGAGACCCAGTACTTC.

This sequence joins TRBV6-2 or TRBV6-3 and TRBJ2-7; 7 positions agree with TRBD2. The CDR3 has 15 amino acids. The trim removed 3 bases at V and 0 bases at J, leaving 5 bases unmatched. The germline V gene encodes CDR1 MNHEY and CDR2 SVGEGT. The CDR3 sequence is CASSYLRERSYEQYF. The CDR3 nucleotides are TGTGCCAGCAGTTATCTGCGGGAGCGCTCCTACGAGCAGTACTTC.

This chain uses TRBV15 with TRBJ1-1; D might be TRBD1 (6 bases). Between the trimmed V and J ends, which lost 0 bases and 5 bases, there was a span of 7 bases. CDR3 size: 13 residues. CDR1 and CDR2 (germline): LNHNV, YYDKDF (reference sequence). For the CDR3, the DNA is TGTGCCACCAGCAGAGATAGGGGGACTGAAGCTTTCTTT. Residues: CATSRDRGTEAFF.

This rearrangement joins TRBV19 to TRBJ1-1, with 7 bases fitting TRBD1. The length of the CDR3 is 13 residues. Germline trimming cut 5 bases from V and 4 bases from J; bases unmatched to any gene: 4. Germline V gene lookup returns CDR1 LNHDA and CDR2 SQIVND (reference sequence). The CDR3 reads CASSEQGITEAFF. In DNA, the CDR3 is TGTGCCAGTAGTGAACAGGGGATCACTGAAGCTTTCTTT.

This clonotype was detected a few times. The genes are TRBV19 and TRBJ2-2; 14 bases match TRBD2. V was clipped by 6 bases and J by 3 bases; unmatched bases: 9. The CDR3 runs to 18 residues. The germline V gene encodes CDR1 LNHDA and CDR2 SQIVND (reference sequence). DNA for the CDR3: TGTGCCAGTAGAATCGGGACTAGCGGGAGCTCTCACACCGGGGAGCTGTTTTTT. Amino acid sequence: CASRIGTSGSSHTGELFF.

This clonotype was observed a single time. The rearrangement links TRBV21-1 to TRBJ2-5; TRBD2 was called by the table and not checked on the DNA. TRBV21-1 is termed a pseudogene. This CDR3 is 15 amino acids long. The CDR3 region is CASRGLAGAGETQYF. The CDR3 DNA sequence: TGTGCCAGCAGGGGACTAGCGGGAGCTGGGGAGACCCAGTACTTC.

The chain combines TRBV10-2 with TRBJ2-1; the D gene is possibly TRBD2 (7 bases). The CDR3 totals 16 residues. The germline V and J ends were trimmed by 6 bases and 2 bases, with 17 bases remaining between them. Germline-derived CDR1 and CDR2 are WSHSY and SAAADI. CDR3 region: CASRRGGGRTYNEQFF. In DNA, the CDR3 is TGCGCCAGCAGAAGGGGAGGGGGGCGAACCTACAATGAGCAGTTCTTC.

The V gene is TRBV27, the J gene TRBJ2-4, with D perhaps matching TRBD1 or TRBD2 (5 bases each). V lost 6 bases and J 0 bases, leaving 21 bases between the germline ends. This CDR3 comprises 18 residues. Germline CDR1 is MNHEY and CDR2 is SMNVEV (reference sequence). CDR3: CASRPLTGTALAKNIQYF. CDR3 DNA: TGTGCCAGCAGACCTCTCACCGGGACGGCCCTAGCCAAAAACATTCAGTACTTC.

The chain employs TRBV7-2 and TRBJ1-5; no reliable D call. This CDR3 has 14 residues. From germline, CDR1 is SGHTA and CDR2 FQGNSA. The ends were cut back, 3 bases at V and 6 bases at J, with 12 bases in the middle. CDR3 in amino acids: CASSLANPGQPQHF. CDR3 nucleotide sequence: TGTGCCAGCAGCTTGGCCAACCCTGGTCAGCCCCAGCATTTT.

The chain joins TRBV20-1 to TRBJ1-1, with 9 bases aligning to TRBD1. CDR3 length equals 16 residues. Germline V gene data show CDR1 as DFQATT and CDR2 as SNEGSKA (reference sequence). V gave up 1 base and J gave up 0 bases; unmatched junction bases: 6. The CDR3 region is CSARAGTGWMNTEAFF. DNA for the CDR3: TGCAGTGCTAGAGCTGGGACAGGGTGGATGAACACTGAAGCTTTCTTT.

This rearrangement joins TRBV6-1 to TRBJ1-5, with D perhaps matching TRBD1 (6 bases). The CDR3 has 16 amino acids. In germline, CDR1 is MNHNS, CDR2 SASEGT. V lost 7 bases to trimming and J lost 2 bases, with 18 bases between them. The CDR3 region has the DNA TGTGCCAGCAAGAAGGGGGGGTCAAGGGGCAATCAGCCCCAGCATTTT. The encoded protein is CASKKGGSRGNQPQHF.

A few counts support this clonotype. The chain has TRBV20-1 and TRBJ1-2, with unresolved D. The CDR3 is 15 residues long. The V end lost 0 bases, the J end lost 2 bases, and 13 bases lay between the germline ends. Germline V gene sequence: CDR1 DFQATT, CDR2 SNEGSKA (reference sequence). CDR3 sequence reads: CSAREISGINYGYTF. CDR3 DNA: TGCAGTGCTAGAGAAATCTCCGGGATAAACTATGGCTACACCTTC.

This chain connects TRBV7-2 to TRBJ2-2, with D perhaps TRBD2 (6 bases). Trimming took off 2 bases at V and 7 bases at J, with 11 bases between the two ends. The germline gives CDR1 SGHTA, CDR2 FQGNSA. The length of the CDR3 is 14 residues. As DNA, the CDR3 is TGTGCCAGCAGCTTATCGGGAGCGGGCGGGGAGCTGTTTTTT. It is translated as CASSLSGAGGELFF.

This clonotype was seen a few times. The gene calls are TRBV2 and TRBJ2-5; 13 nucleotides align to TRBD2. CDR3 size: 15 residues. V shed 9 bases, J shed 3 bases, and the junction held 7 bases outside the gene matches. Per the germline V gene, CDR1 is SNHLY and CDR2 is FYNNEI. The chain's CDR3 is CASWTSGSEEETQYF. The CDR3 nucleotides are TGTGCCAGTTGGACTAGCGGGAGTGAGGAAGAGACCCAGTACTTC. The full variable domain, in which reference TRBV2 and TRBJ2-5 provide the parts outside the CDR3, is EPEVTQTPSHQVTQMGQEVILRCVPISNHLYFYWYRQILGQKVEFLVSFYNNEISEKSEIFDDQFSVERPDGSNFTLKIRSTKLEDSAMYFCASWTSGSEEETQYFGPGTRLLVL.

This clonotype has only a few counts. This sequence joins TRBV6-2 or TRBV6-3 and TRBJ1-5; TRBD1 is a possible D gene (5 bases). CDR1 and CDR2 from the germline V gene are MNHEY and SVGEGT. There are 14 residues in the CDR3. V was cut by 11 bases and J by 0 bases, with 14 bases left in between. The CDR3, as DNA: TGTGCCTCCAAACGCAGGGATAGCAATCAGCCCCAGCATTTT. It encodes CASKRRDSNQPQHF.

Only one count was recorded for this clonotype. The chain has TRBV6-1 and TRBJ1-1; the D gene is possibly TRBD1 (6 bases). Trimming removed 8 bases from V and 0 bases from J, with 16 bases in between. The CDR3 length is 15 residues. CDR1 and CDR2 from the germline V gene are MNHNS and SASEGT. The CDR3 reads CASGIVQGMNTEAFF. The CDR3, as DNA: TGTGCCAGCGGGATAGTACAGGGCATGAACACTGAAGCTTTCTTT.

The chain links TRBV7-2 to TRBJ2-2; D remains ambiguous. CDR3 length: 11 residues. V lost 3 bases, J lost 4 bases, and 0 bases lay in between. Germline loops: CDR1 SGHTA, CDR2 FQGNSA. The CDR3 coding sequence is TGTGCCAGCAGCTTCACCGGGGAGCTGTTTTTT. It is translated as CASSFTGELFF.